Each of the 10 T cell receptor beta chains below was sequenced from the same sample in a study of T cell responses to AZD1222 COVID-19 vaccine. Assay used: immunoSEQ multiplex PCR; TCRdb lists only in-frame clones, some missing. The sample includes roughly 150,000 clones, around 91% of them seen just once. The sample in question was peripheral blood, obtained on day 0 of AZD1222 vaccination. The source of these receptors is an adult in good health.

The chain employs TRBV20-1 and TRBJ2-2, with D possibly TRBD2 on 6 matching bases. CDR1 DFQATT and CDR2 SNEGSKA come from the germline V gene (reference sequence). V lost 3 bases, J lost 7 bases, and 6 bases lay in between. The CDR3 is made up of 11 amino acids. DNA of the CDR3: TGCAGTGCTAGCGGGGGCGGGGAGCTGTTTTTT. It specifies CSASGGGELFF.

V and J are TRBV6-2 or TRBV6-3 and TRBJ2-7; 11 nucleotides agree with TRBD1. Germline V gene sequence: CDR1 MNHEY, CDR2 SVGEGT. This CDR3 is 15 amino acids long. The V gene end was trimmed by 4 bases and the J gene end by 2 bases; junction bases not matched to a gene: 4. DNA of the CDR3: TGTGCCAGCAGTTTCCCGGGACAGGGGGCCTACGAGCAGTACTTC. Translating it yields CASSFPGQGAYEQYF.

CDR3 in amino acids: CASSFKGSYGYTF. Written as DNA, the CDR3 is TGTGCCAGCAGTTTTAAGGGGAGCTATGGCTACACCTTC. The chain has TRBV6-5 and TRBJ1-2; tentatively, D is TRBD1 (5 bases). The CDR3 covers 13 residues. Per germline, CDR1 MNHEY and CDR2 SVGAGI. Trimming stripped 4 bases from V and 4 bases from J, with 10 bases between.

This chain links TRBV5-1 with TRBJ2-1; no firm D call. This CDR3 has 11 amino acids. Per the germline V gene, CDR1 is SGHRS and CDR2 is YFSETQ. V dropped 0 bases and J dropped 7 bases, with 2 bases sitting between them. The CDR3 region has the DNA TGCGCCAGCAGCTTGGGAAATGAGCAGTTCTTC. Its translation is CASSLGNEQFF.

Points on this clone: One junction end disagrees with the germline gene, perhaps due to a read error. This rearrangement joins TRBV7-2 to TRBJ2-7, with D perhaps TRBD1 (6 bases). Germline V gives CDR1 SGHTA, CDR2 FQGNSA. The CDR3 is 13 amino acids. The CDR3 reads CASRLGGSYEQYF. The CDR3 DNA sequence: TGTGCCAGCAGATTAGGGGGCTCCTACGAGCAGTACTTC. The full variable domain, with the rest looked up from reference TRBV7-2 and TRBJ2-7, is GAGVSQSPSNKVTEKGKDVELRCDPISGHTALYWYRQSLGQGLEFLIYFQGNSAPDKSGLPSDRFSAERTGGSVSTLTIQRTQQEDSAVYLCASRLGGSYEQYFGPGTRLTVT.

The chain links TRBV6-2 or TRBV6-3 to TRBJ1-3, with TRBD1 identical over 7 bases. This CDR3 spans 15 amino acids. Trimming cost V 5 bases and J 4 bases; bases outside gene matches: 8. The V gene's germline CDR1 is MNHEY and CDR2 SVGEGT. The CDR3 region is CASSNPTGSGNTIYF. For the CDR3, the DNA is TGTGCCAGCAGTAATCCGACAGGGTCCGGAAACACCATATATTTT.

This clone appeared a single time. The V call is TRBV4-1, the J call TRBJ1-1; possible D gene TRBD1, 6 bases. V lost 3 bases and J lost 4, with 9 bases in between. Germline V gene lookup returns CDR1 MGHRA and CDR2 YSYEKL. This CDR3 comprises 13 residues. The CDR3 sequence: CASSQGASTEAFF. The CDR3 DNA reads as TGCGCCAGCAGCCAGGGGGCAAGCACTGAAGCTTTCTTT.

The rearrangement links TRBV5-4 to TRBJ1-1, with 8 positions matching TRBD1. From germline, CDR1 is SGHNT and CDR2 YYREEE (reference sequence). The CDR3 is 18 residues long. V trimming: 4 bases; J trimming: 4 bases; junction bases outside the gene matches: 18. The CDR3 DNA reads TGTGCCAGCAGCCTCCCTTGGACAGGGACGAGGGGGCGCACTGAAGCTTTCTTT. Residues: CASSLPWTGTRGRTEAFF.

The CDR3 reads CASSHLAGGTLEQYF. CDR3 DNA: TGTGCCAGTAGTCACCTAGCGGGAGGAACCCTGGAGCAGTACTTC. V usage is TRBV19 and J usage is TRBJ2-7, with TRBD2 matching 11 bases. The germline gives CDR1 LNHDA, CDR2 SQIVND (reference sequence). CDR3 length equals 15 residues. V shed 5 bases, J shed 7 bases, and the junction held 10 bases outside the gene matches.

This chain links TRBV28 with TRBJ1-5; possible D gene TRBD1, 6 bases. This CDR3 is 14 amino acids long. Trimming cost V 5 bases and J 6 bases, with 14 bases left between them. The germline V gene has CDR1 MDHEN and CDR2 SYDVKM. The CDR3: CASSPGQSRQPQHF. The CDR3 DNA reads TGTGCCAGCAGTCCCGGACAGTCACGTCAGCCCCAGCATTTT.